Each of the 24 T cell receptor beta chains below was sequenced from the same sample in a study of CD8+ T cells in alopecia areata (dated by TCRdb to the late 2010s). Libraries were constructed by the immunoSEQ multiplex PCR assay. For TCR sequencing, RNA was extracted from every sample and reverse transcribed into cDNA to serve as template. TCRdb provides this immuneACCESS table in a form limited to in-frame rearrangements. Some clones are lacking; in checked studies, under half of them reflect an unresolved V gene, and why the rest are absent is not known. The table for this sample lists about 140,000 clones; around 57% of them were counted only once. Clones ranked in the top ten supply about 4.5% of the sample. The sequenced sample consisted of CD4+ T cells sorted from blood. Source of these receptors: a human donor in good health.

A word on this clone: At one boundary the junction diverges from the germline segment, which might be a read error. The CDR3 protein is CASSLDSGSYNEQFF. In nucleotides, the CDR3 is TGTGCTAGCAGCTTAGATAGCGGGAGTTACAATGAGCAGTTCTTC. This rearrangement joins TRBV7-7 to TRBJ2-1, with 9 bases that match TRBD2. The CDR3 has 15 residues. The V gene's germline CDR1 is SSHAT and CDR2 FNYEAQ (reference sequence).

V is TRBV30 and J is TRBJ2-7, with TRBD2 matching over 7 bases. The CDR3 length is 15 residues. The trim removed 0 bases at V and 1 base at J, leaving 6 bases unmatched. Germline CDR1 is GTSNPN and CDR2 is SVGIG (reference sequence). Here the CDR3 DNA reads TGTGCCTGGAGTGTCCTTAGCGGGCCTTCCTACGAGCAGTACTTC. Translated: CAWSVLSGPSYEQYF. The variable domain in full, with the rest retrieved from reference TRBV30 and TRBJ2-7, is SQTIHQWPATLVQPVGSPLSLECTVEGTSNPNLYWYRQAAGRGLQLLFYSVGIGQISSEVPQNLSASRPQDRQFILSSKKLLLSDSGFYLCAWSVLSGPSYEQYFGPGTRLTVT.

This clone was seen a handful of times. V usage is TRBV6-1 and J usage is TRBJ1-1; no reliable D call. This CDR3 comprises 14 residues. The germline V gene has CDR1 MNHNS and CDR2 SASEGT. Trimming shortened V by 0 bases and J by 0 bases, and 5 bases separated the two germline ends. CDR3 DNA: TGTGCCAGCAGTGAAGCACAGATGAACACTGAAGCTTTCTTT. Amino acids: CASSEAQMNTEAFF.

This clone has a handful of counts. The chain employs TRBV29-1 and TRBJ2-7, with 9 bases identical to TRBD1. CDR3 length: 12 amino acids. The V gene's germline CDR1 is SQVTM and CDR2 ANQGSEA. The V and J ends lost 4 bases and 6 bases, in that order; junction bases with no gene match: 4. For the CDR3, the DNA is TGCAGCGTTGCTGGGACAGGGCCCGAGCAGTACTTC. Amino acid sequence: CSVAGTGPEQYF.

The chain uses TRBV5-6 and TRBJ1-2; maybe TRBD1 (5 bases). Germline assignment: CDR1 SGHDT and CDR2 YYEEEE. The CDR3 runs 12 residues. V lost 6 bases and J lost 4, with 10 bases in between. CDR3 amino acids: CASNRGGYGYTF. DNA of the CDR3: TGTGCCAGCAACCGGGGGGGCTATGGCTACACCTTC.

V is TRBV10-3 and J is TRBJ2-6; D ambiguous. V gave up 11 bases and J gave up 1 base, with 15 bases separating them. The length of the CDR3 is 15 residues. Germline CDR1 is ENHRY and CDR2 is SYGVKD. The CDR3 reads CASRPTKSGANVLTF. The CDR3 DNA is TGTGCCTCCAGACCTACCAAGTCTGGGGCCAACGTCCTGACTTTC.

This rearrangement joins TRBV29-1 to TRBJ2-1; D ambiguous. The CDR3 is made up of 13 amino acids. Germline V gene data show CDR1 as SQVTM and CDR2 as ANQGSEA. The V end was cut by 6 bases, the J end by 7 bases, with 16 bases between. The CDR3 coding sequence is TGCAGCGTGCCCAACCCTTTAGGGAATGAGCAGTTCTTC. Translation: CSVPNPLGNEQFF.

The rearrangement joins TRBV7-9 to TRBJ2-3, with 11 bases aligning to TRBD1. V lost 5 bases, J lost 7 bases, and 8 bases stayed unmatched. There are 15 residues in the CDR3. CDR1 SEHNR and CDR2 FQNEAQ come from the germline V gene (reference sequence). Here the CDR3 reads CASSPWTGGRYTQYF. Here the CDR3 DNA reads TGTGCCAGCAGCCCGTGGACAGGGGGCCGATATACGCAGTATTTT.

This sequence joins TRBV5-1 and TRBJ2-1; D gene uncertain. V shed 3 bases and J shed 9 bases, with 10 bases lying between them. The CDR3 runs to 12 residues. CDR1 is SGHRS and CDR2 is YFSETQ in the germline V gene. DNA of the CDR3: TGCGCCAGCAGCTCCCAGGCCATTGAGCAGTTCTTC. It translates to CASSSQAIEQFF.

This clone was seen only a few times. Other nucleotide sequences from this sample produce the same CDR3. The rearrangement uses TRBV18 and TRBJ2-5; no reliable D call. Between the trimmed V and J ends, which lost 0 bases and 1 base, there was a span of 3 bases. The CDR3 has 13 amino acids. Germline CDR1 KGHSH, CDR2 LQKENI. This CDR3 reads CASSPPSQETQYF. The CDR3 DNA follows: TGTGCCAGCTCACCACCTAGCCAAGAGACCCAGTACTTC.

The V call is TRBV6-5, the J call TRBJ2-7, with D possibly TRBD2 on 6 matching bases. The germline CDR1 and CDR2 sequences are MNHEY and SVGAGI. The CDR3 extends over 14 amino acids. V lost 1 base and J lost 3, with 10 bases in between. DNA of the CDR3: TGTGCCAGCAGTTACTACGGGGGAAACTACGAGCAGTACTTC. Its translation: CASSYYGGNYEQYF.

The CDR3: CASSQELDEQYF. In DNA, the CDR3 is TGTGCCAGCAGCCAAGAGCTCGACGAGCAGTACTTC. The rearrangement joins TRBV14 to TRBJ2-7; no firm D call. CDR3 length: 12 amino acids. Trimming took 0 bases from V and 5 from J, leaving 5 bases between them. Germline V CDR1 and CDR2: SGHDN, FVKESK.

The chain is built from TRBV4-1 and TRBJ1-4; D unresolved. In germline, CDR1 is MGHRA, CDR2 YSYEKL. V was clipped by 5 bases and J by 12 bases, with 10 bases between them. This CDR3 is 11 amino acids long. CDR3: CASSSGRELFF. The CDR3, as DNA: TGCGCCAGCAGCTCTGGGAGGGAACTGTTTTTT.

The chain has TRBV15 and TRBJ2-7, with a possible D match to TRBD1 (6 bases). Germline V gene sequence: CDR1 LNHNV, CDR2 YYDKDF (reference sequence). This CDR3 comprises 14 residues. Between the trimmed V and J ends, which lost 1 base and 3 bases, there was a span of 10 bases. DNA of the CDR3: TGTGCCACCAGCAGAGGGGGGCAGGACTACGAGCAGTACTTC. It codes for CATSRGGQDYEQYF.

This chain links TRBV25-1 with TRBJ2-7; 7 bases fit TRBD1. CDR1 and CDR2 (germline): MGHDK, SYGVNS. This CDR3 has 15 amino acids. V dropped 2 bases and J dropped 6; count of bases not matched to a gene: 10. CDR3 nucleotides: TGTGCCAGCAGTGAAGGGAACAGGGGAACCTTCGAGCAGTACTTC. Residues: CASSEGNRGTFEQYF.

The chain couples TRBV7-2 to TRBJ2-5, with 10 bases aligning to TRBD2. V dropped 2 bases and J dropped 4; count of bases not matched to a gene: 4. The germline V gene encodes CDR1 SGHTA and CDR2 FQGNSA. This CDR3 is built from 15 residues. The CDR3 DNA follows: TGTGCCAGCAGCTTATCAGTAGCGGGAGGAGAGACCCAGTACTTC. Protein product: CASSLSVAGGETQYF. The full variable domain, with the rest looked up from reference TRBV7-2 and TRBJ2-5, is GAGVSQSPSNKVTEKGKDVELRCDPISGHTALYWYRQSLGQGLEFLIYFQGNSAPDKSGLPSDRFSAERTGGSVSTLTIQRTQQEDSAVYLCASSLSVAGGETQYFGPGTRLLVL.

J is TRBJ1-1 and V is TRBV6-1, with D possibly being TRBD1 (5 bases). Deletions cut 3 bases from V and 5 bases from J, with 10 bases between. This CDR3 has 13 amino acids. Per germline, CDR1 MNHNS and CDR2 SASEGT. The CDR3 loop reads CASSEPGRTEAFF. The CDR3, as DNA: TGTGCCAGCAGTGAGCCAGGGCGGACTGAAGCTTTCTTT.

This clone was picked up a small number of times. The chain joins TRBV29-1 to TRBJ2-5, with 9 bases lining up with TRBD2. The ends lost 2 bases at V and 7 bases at J; junction bases unmatched: 8. There are 14 residues in the CDR3. Germline CDR1 reads SQVTM; CDR2 reads ANQGSEA. In nucleotides, the CDR3 is TGCAGCGTTGAAAAGGTAGCGGGAGTCAGGACCCAGTACTTC. Translation: CSVEKVAGVRTQYF.

With regard to this clone: The same CDR3 also results from other DNA sequences found in this sample. DNA of the CDR3: TGCAGCGTTGAAGAATTTACCTACCAAGAGACCCAGTACTTC. Protein sequence: CSVEEFTYQETQYF. The chain links TRBV29-1 to TRBJ2-5; D gene uncertain. This CDR3 spans 14 amino acids. Germline CDR1 reads SQVTM; CDR2 reads ANQGSEA. The ends were cut back, 0 bases at V and 0 bases at J, with 8 bases in the middle. Complete variable domain (other parts from reference TRBV29-1 and TRBJ2-5): SAVISQKPSRDICQRGTSLTIQCQVDSQVTMMFWYRQQPGQSLTLIATANQGSEATYESGFVIDKFPISRPNLTFSTLTVSNMSPEDSSIYLCSVEEFTYQETQYFGPGTRLLVL.

This clone has only a few counts. The V call is TRBV30, the J call TRBJ1-5; 9 nucleotides agree with TRBD1. The CDR3 contains 15 residues. CDR1 and CDR2 (germline): GTSNPN, SVGIG (reference sequence). V lost 0 bases, J lost 5 bases, and 5 bases stayed unmatched. The DNA for the CDR3 is TGTGCCTGGAGTGTACGGTGGACAGGGGATCAGCCCCAGCATTTT. Translation: CAWSVRWTGDQPQHF.

The CDR3 region has the DNA TGCGCCAGCAGCTTGGGGGCTAGCGGGGCTGTCGACGAGCAGTACTTC. It codes for CASSLGASGAVDEQYF. The chain recombines TRBV5-1 with TRBJ2-7, with 9 bases lining up with TRBD2. The length of the CDR3 is 16 residues. The germline V gene encodes CDR1 SGHRS and CDR2 YFSETQ. The V and J ends lost 0 bases and 5 bases, in that order; junction bases with no gene match: 9.

The CDR3, as DNA: TGTGCCAGCAGTTCAAGTTCCGTCTACACCTTC. Amino acids: CASSSSSVYTF. This chain joins TRBV6-5 and TRBJ1-2; D is unclear. The V and J ends lost 4 bases and 10 bases respectively, with 10 bases between them. Germline CDR1 MNHEY, CDR2 SVGAGI. This CDR3 contains 11 residues.

The chain combines TRBV27 with TRBJ1-1; D unclear. CDR3 length: 15 residues. The germline V and J ends were trimmed by 7 bases and 0 bases, with 15 bases remaining between them. Germline CDR1 and CDR2: MNHEY and SMNVEV (reference sequence). CDR3 bases: TGTGCCAGCAAACATACCGGAGCCATGAACACTGAAGCTTTCTTT. Residues: CASKHTGAMNTEAFF.

V gene TRBV5-1 combines with J gene TRBJ1-2; D remains ambiguous. CDR3 size: 12 residues. Germline CDR1 reads SGHRS; CDR2 reads YFSETQ. With 3 bases removed from V and 5 bases from J, the gap between germline ends came to 8 bases. As DNA, the CDR3 is TGCGCCAGCAGCTATGAGTATTATGGCTACACCTTC. It translates to CASSYEYYGYTF.